The TCR beta chain under discussion was sequenced for a study of blood T cell repertoires in COVID-19. With 4 bases removed from V and 1 base from J, the gap between germline ends came to 22 bases. CDR1 is SGDLS and CDR2 is YYNGEE in the germline V gene. This CDR3 is built from 18 residues. Participants came from some 23 US areas, aged roughly 18 to 95 years. In the original analysis: Amplification from reference gene primers served as the basis for estimated nucleated cell counts. Generated by immunoSEQ multiplex PCR, the TCRdb table keeps only in-frame clones and is missing some. V and J calls and clone size are given by that table; D and trimming were obtained from the DNA. The profile shows fewer than 400,000 clones, about 91% of them singletons.

The material sequenced was PBMCs or T cells enriched from blood (not recorded which). The clonotype originates from a woman aged 18-35 years who had recovered from COVID-19. The J gene is TRBJ2-3, the V gene TRBV9, with D tentatively TRBD2 (8 bases). The CDR3, as DNA: TGTGCCAGCAGCACCGGGACTAGTAGGGGGCAAGGCACAGATACGCAGTATTTT. It yields the protein CASSTGTSRGQGTDTQYF.